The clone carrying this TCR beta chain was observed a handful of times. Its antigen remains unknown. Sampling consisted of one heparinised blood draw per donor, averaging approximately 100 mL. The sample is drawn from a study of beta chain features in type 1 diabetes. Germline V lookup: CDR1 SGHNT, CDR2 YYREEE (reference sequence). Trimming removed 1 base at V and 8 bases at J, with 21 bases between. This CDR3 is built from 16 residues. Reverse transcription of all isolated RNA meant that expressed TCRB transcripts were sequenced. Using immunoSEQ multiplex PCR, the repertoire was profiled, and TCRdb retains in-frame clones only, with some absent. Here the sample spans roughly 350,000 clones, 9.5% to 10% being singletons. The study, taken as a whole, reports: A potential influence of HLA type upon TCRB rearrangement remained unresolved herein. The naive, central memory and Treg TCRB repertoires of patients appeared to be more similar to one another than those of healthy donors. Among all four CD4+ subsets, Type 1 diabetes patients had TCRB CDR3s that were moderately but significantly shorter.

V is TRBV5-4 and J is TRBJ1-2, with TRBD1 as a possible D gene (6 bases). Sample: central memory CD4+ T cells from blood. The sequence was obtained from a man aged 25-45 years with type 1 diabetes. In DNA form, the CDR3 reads TGTGCCAGCAGCTTGCGAGGGGGTAAGGCCCCCGGGGGCTACACCTTC. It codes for CASSLRGGKAPGGYTF.